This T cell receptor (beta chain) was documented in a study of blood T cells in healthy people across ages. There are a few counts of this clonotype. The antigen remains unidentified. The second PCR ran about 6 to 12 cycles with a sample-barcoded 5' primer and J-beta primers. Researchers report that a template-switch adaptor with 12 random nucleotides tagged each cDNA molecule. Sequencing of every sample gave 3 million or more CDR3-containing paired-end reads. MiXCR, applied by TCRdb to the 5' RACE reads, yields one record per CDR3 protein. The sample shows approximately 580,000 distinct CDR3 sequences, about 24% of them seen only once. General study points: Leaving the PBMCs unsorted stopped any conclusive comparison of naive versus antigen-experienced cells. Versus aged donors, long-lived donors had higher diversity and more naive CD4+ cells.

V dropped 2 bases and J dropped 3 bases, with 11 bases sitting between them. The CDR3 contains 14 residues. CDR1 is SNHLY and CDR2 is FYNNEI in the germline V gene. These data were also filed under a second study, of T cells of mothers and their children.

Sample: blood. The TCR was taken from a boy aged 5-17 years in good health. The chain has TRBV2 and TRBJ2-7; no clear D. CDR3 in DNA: TGTGCCAGCAGTGAATTAACAGTTTACTACGAGCAGTACTTC. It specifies CASSELTVYYEQYF.